This TCR beta chain is from a study of T cells in Graves' hyperthyroidism and ophthalmopathy. As regards this clonotype: Germline and junction disagree at one end, which may indicate a read error.

Amplification yielded TCR beta CDR3 regions, with RNA transcripts as the source. Initially, a first-round RT-PCR of the TCR CDR3 employed the HTBI primer set. TCRdb independently ran MiXCR on the multiplex PCR reads; one entry per CDR3 protein. The sample includes a few hundred thousand distinct CDR3 sequences, approximately 44% seen only once; the top ten take around 7.7%. The germline V gene encodes CDR1 SEHNR and CDR2 FQNEAQ (reference sequence). The CDR3 has 17 residues. This receptor was taken from a young woman with Graves' hyperthyroidism. The rearrangement links TRBV7-9 to TRBJ2-6, with 7 bases fitting TRBD2. Sequencing was performed on peripheral blood or thyroid tissue (not recorded which). Here the CDR3 reads CASGKEVGNSGANVLTF. The CDR3 bases are TGCGCCAGCGGGAAGGAGGTAGGCAACTCTGGGGCCAACGTCCTGACTTTC.